The 15 T cell receptor beta chains below come from one sample, sequenced in a study of post-analysis software for immune sequencing data (dated by TCRdb to about 2015). Library creation used PCR. Instrument on record: Illumina HiSeq 2500. To reduce PCR and sequencing biases, unique molecular identifiers were built into the TCR beta cDNA libraries. The public reads were reprocessed in TCRdb via fastp at Q25 and MiXCR, keeping in-frame beta chains. Rows are unified per CDR3 protein, each entry keeping the most common DNA and genes. This sample comprises around 180,000 distinct CDR3 sequences, approximately 31% of them detected only once. Of the sample, 1.5% falls within the top ten clones. Results and caveats for the whole study, not just this receptor: Significantly higher frequencies in patients than in controls were found for five TRBV segments, including TRBV5-6, TRBV5-1 and TRBV20-1.

Antigens of these TCRs are unknown. Input material: blood. The receptors here all came from a girl aged 10-17 years with multiple sclerosis.

The sample holds many counts of this clonotype. This chain connects TRBV13 to TRBJ2-7, with D possibly being TRBD1 (6 bases). V was shortened by 5 bases and J by 3 bases, with 17 bases between the two germline ends. This CDR3 is 15 amino acids long. The germline V gene encodes CDR1 PRHDT and CDR2 FYEKMQ (reference sequence). The CDR3 spells CASSADGQRLYEQYF. The CDR3 DNA follows: TGTGCCAGCAGCGCCGATGGACAGCGACTCTACGAGCAGTACTTC. Variable domain in full (rest from reference TRBV13 and TRBJ2-7): AAGVIQSPRHLIKEKRETATLKCYPIPRHDTVYWYQQGPGQDPQFLISFYEKMQSDKGSIPDRFSAQQFSDYHSELNMSSLELGDSALYFCASSADGQRLYEQYFGPGTRLTVT.

The chain has TRBV27 and TRBJ1-1; D not certain. The V end was cut by 2 bases, the J end by 7 bases, with 14 bases between. The CDR3 is 14 amino acids. CDR1 is MNHEY, CDR2 SMNVEV, per germline (reference sequence). The CDR3 reads CASSLTPASIEAFF. DNA of the CDR3: TGTGCCAGCAGTTTAACGCCGGCGTCCATTGAAGCTTTCTTT.

This chain uses TRBV19 with TRBJ2-2, with D unresolved. This CDR3 has 15 amino acids. Between the trimmed V and J ends, which lost 7 bases and 4 bases, there was a span of 16 bases. The germline CDR1 and CDR2 sequences are LNHDA and SQIVND (reference sequence). CDR3 nucleotide sequence: TGTGCCAGTACGAGGCCCGAACTTAGCACCGGGGAGCTGTTTTTT. As protein: CASTRPELSTGELFF.

The J gene is TRBJ2-1, the V gene TRBV6-5, with D perhaps matching TRBD1 (5 bases). Germline CDR1 reads MNHEY; CDR2 reads SVGAGI. The V end lost 2 bases, the J end lost 5 bases, and 22 bases lay between the germline ends. This CDR3 contains 18 residues. The CDR3 DNA sequence: TGTGCCAGCAGTTACGCCCTAGGGGAATGGATGAATCACAATGAGCAGTTCTTC. This translates into CASSYALGEWMNHNEQFF.

The chain is built from TRBV2 and TRBJ2-1, with 9 bases matching TRBD2. This CDR3 is built from 13 residues. The germline V gene encodes CDR1 SNHLY and CDR2 FYNNEI. V shed 8 bases and J 8 bases; nucleotides not matched to a gene: 7. Written as DNA, the CDR3 is TGTGCCAGCCCCGCGGGAGGGAGCGATGAGCAGTTCTTC. Amino acid sequence: CASPAGGSDEQFF.

For this clonotype: A read error is possible here, since a much larger clone lies one base away. The V call is TRBV12-3 or TRBV12-4, the J call TRBJ1-4; TRBD1 is a possible D gene (5 bases). V lost 7 bases and J lost 1, with 13 bases in between. The CDR3 contains 15 residues. CDR3 protein: CASTEGGVTNEKLFF. The CDR3 DNA is TGTGCCAGCACCGAAGGAGGGGTAACTAATGAAAAACTGTTTTTT.

In this sample, this clonotype turned up many times. The J gene is TRBJ2-4, the V gene TRBV12-3 or TRBV12-4, with D possibly being TRBD1 (6 bases). The V end lost 3 bases, the J end lost 5 bases, and 14 bases lay between the germline ends. This CDR3 has 15 residues. Here the CDR3 DNA reads TGTGCCAGCAGTTTTGGAGCAGGGGCGCAAAACATTCAGTACTTC. It encodes CASSFGAGAQNIQYF.

There are many counts of this clonotype. The chain joins TRBV5-1 to TRBJ2-1; 8 bases map to TRBD2. Germline trimming cut 2 bases from V and 6 bases from J; bases unmatched to any gene: 10. Germline V gene data show CDR1 as SGHRS and CDR2 as YFSETQ. The CDR3 has 16 residues. This chain's CDR3 is CASSFPLAGSSNEQFF. Here the CDR3 DNA reads TGCGCCAGCAGCTTCCCCCTAGCGGGCAGTTCCAATGAGCAGTTCTTC.

The chain carries TRBV30 and TRBJ1-5, with no clear D. The CDR3 is 13 residues long. V shed 3 bases and J shed 4 bases, with 10 bases lying between them. CDR1 is GTSNPN, CDR2 SVGIG, per germline (reference sequence). CDR3 amino acids: CAWRSARNQPQHF. The CDR3 DNA reads as TGTGCCTGGAGGTCGGCAAGAAATCAGCCCCAGCATTTT.

Only one count was recorded for this clonotype. The genes are TRBV28 and TRBJ1-1; no definite D call. The germline V gene encodes CDR1 MDHEN and CDR2 SYDVKM. CDR3 length equals 13 residues. Trimming took off 3 bases at V and 7 bases at J, with 12 bases between the two ends. The CDR3 coding sequence is TGTGCCAGCAGTTTGAGAAAGGAATATGAAGCTTTCTTT. This encodes CASSLRKEYEAFF.

This rearrangement joins TRBV7-9 to TRBJ1-2; D is undetermined. V lost 2 bases and J 2 bases, leaving 9 bases between the germline ends. Germline V gene data show CDR1 as SEHNR and CDR2 as FQNEAQ (reference sequence). The CDR3 has 14 amino acids. The CDR3 nucleotides are TGTGCCAGCAGCTTACCTATTTGGAACTATGGCTACACCTTC. It codes for CASSLPIWNYGYTF.

This rearrangement joins TRBV19 to TRBJ1-5; unclear D gene. V gave up 7 bases and J gave up 0 bases, with 13 bases separating them. CDR3 size: 15 residues. CDR1 and CDR2 (germline): LNHDA, SQIVND (reference sequence). The CDR3 protein is CASTYTGISNQPQHF. CDR3 coding DNA: TGTGCCAGTACCTATACGGGTATTAGCAATCAGCCCCAGCATTTT.

A remark on this clonotype: This may be a read error: a much more frequent sequence differs by one nucleotide. The rearrangement joins TRBV7-9 to TRBJ2-1; 9 nucleotides match TRBD2. Per the germline V gene, CDR1 is SEHNR and CDR2 is FQNEAQ (reference sequence). There are 15 residues in the CDR3. CDR3 bases: TGTGCCAGCAGCCCAAGTAGCGGGAGCTACAATGAGCGGTTCTTC. Translating it yields CASSPSSGSYNERFF.

In this sample, this clonotype turned up a few times. This sequence joins TRBV12-5 and TRBJ1-2; TRBD1 matches 8 bases. The CDR3 runs 14 residues. V was pared by 8 bases and J by 8 bases, with 13 bases of the junction left unmatched. Germline CDR1 is LGHNT and CDR2 is FRNRAP. CDR3 loop: CASRTDREQRGYTF. The CDR3 DNA reads TGTGCTAGTAGGACGGACAGGGAACAAAGAGGCTACACCTTC.

This clonotype occurred many times. The chain carries TRBV5-1 and TRBJ1-2; D possibly corresponds to TRBD1 (5 bases). This CDR3 has 16 residues. Germline V gene lookup returns CDR1 SGHRS and CDR2 YFSETQ. With 3 bases removed from V and 3 bases from J, the gap between germline ends came to 18 bases. CDR3 protein: CASSSPRGDGYYGYTF. The CDR3 coding sequence is TGCGCCAGCAGCTCCCCTAGAGGGGACGGTTACTATGGCTACACCTTC.